These 27 T cell receptor beta chains share one sample of origin, sequenced in a study of memory CD4+ T cells and cytomegalovirus serostatus. Profiled with immunoSEQ multiplex PCR; TCRdb holds only in-frame clones, not every one. The table records about 62,000 clones, 76% of them present only once. The sort gate was single viable CD3+CD4+CD8-CD45RO+ cells for memory CD4+ T cells. Sequencing was performed on memory CD4+ T cells from blood. Every receptor here comes from an adult in good health and CMV-seropositive.

The CDR3 DNA follows: TGTGCCAGCAGCTTGTCGAGCTCCTATAATTCACCCCTCCACTTT. Amino acid sequence: CASSLSSSYNSPLHF. The chain combines TRBV5-4 with TRBJ1-6; D unresolved. The CDR3 runs to 15 residues. Germline lookup yields CDR1 SGHNT and CDR2 YYREEE (reference sequence). With 1 base removed from V and 0 bases from J, the gap between germline ends came to 5 bases.

The gene calls are TRBV11-1 and TRBJ1-1; D is unresolved. Between the trimmed V and J ends, which lost 3 bases and 1 base, there was a span of 9 bases. The germline CDR1 and CDR2 sequences are SGHAT and FQDESV (reference sequence). There are 14 residues in the CDR3. CDR3 in amino acids: CASSFGRRNTEAFF. The CDR3 DNA follows: TGTGCCAGCAGCTTCGGGCGGAGGAACACTGAAGCTTTCTTT. Full variable domain (remainder filled in from reference TRBV11-1 and TRBJ1-1): EAEVAQSPRYKITEKSQAVAFWCDPISGHATLYWYRQILGQGPELLVQFQDESVVDDSQLPKDRFSAERLKGVDSTLKIQPAELGDSAMYLCASSFGRRNTEAFFGQGTRLTVV.

This chain links TRBV10-2 with TRBJ2-5; D is unresolved. The V gene lost 1 base and the J gene lost 4 bases, with 7 bases spanning the gap. Germline assignment: CDR1 WSHSY and CDR2 SAAADI. This CDR3 has 13 amino acids. The CDR3 loop reads CASSEFARETQYF. The CDR3 region has the DNA TGCGCCAGCAGTGAGTTCGCCCGAGAGACCCAGTACTTC.

V and J are TRBV6-5 and TRBJ1-3, with D unresolved. There are 15 residues in the CDR3. Germline V gene sequence: CDR1 MNHEY, CDR2 SVGAGI. Trimming pared 0 bases from V and 3 bases from J, leaving 9 bases between. The CDR3 DNA reads as TGTGCCAGCAGTTACTCAGCAGTACTTGGAAACACCATATATTTT. It specifies CASSYSAVLGNTIYF.

This clone was seen a single time. The chain links TRBV4-1 to TRBJ2-1, with D perhaps matching TRBD1 or TRBD2 (5 bases each). The length of the CDR3 is 14 residues. Germline lookup yields CDR1 MGHRA and CDR2 YSYEKL. The V gene lost 0 bases and the J gene lost 6 bases, with 9 bases spanning the gap. The CDR3 DNA follows: TGCGCCAGCAGCCAAGATGGGACCCCCAATGAGCAGTTCTTC. It translates to CASSQDGTPNEQFF.

This rearrangement joins TRBV7-9 to TRBJ2-1, with D tentatively TRBD1 (7 bases). The CDR3 sequence is 18 residues long. The ends were cut back, 5 bases at V and 0 bases at J, with 20 bases in the middle. The germline CDR1 and CDR2 sequences are SEHNR and FQNEAQ (reference sequence). CDR3 coding DNA: TGTGCCAGCAGCGGGGGGACCCGACAGGGTAGCTCCTACAATGAGCAGTTCTTC. Amino acids: CASSGGTRQGSSYNEQFF.

V and J are TRBV5-6 and TRBJ2-6; D not certain. CDR3 length: 13 residues. The V and J ends lost 2 bases and 1 base respectively, with 1 base between them. Germline V gene lookup returns CDR1 SGHDT and CDR2 YYEEEE. CDR3 in DNA: TGTGCCAGCAGCTTATCTGGGGCCAACGTCCTGACTTTC. Amino acid sequence: CASSLSGANVLTF.

This chain uses TRBV28 with TRBJ2-7; D perhaps matches TRBD2 (5 bases). V was shortened by 5 bases and J by 6 bases, with 8 bases between the two germline ends. The CDR3 runs to 11 residues. The germline CDR1 and CDR2 sequences are MDHEN and SYDVKM. The CDR3 DNA follows: TGTGCCAGCAGTCCAGGAGGCGAGCAGTACTTC. Its translation: CASSPGGEQYF.

This clone was detected a few times. The chain is built from TRBV6-1 and TRBJ1-1, with TRBD1 identical over 9 bases. Trimming took 2 bases from V and 5 from J; bases not matched to a gene: 9. The germline V gene encodes CDR1 MNHNS and CDR2 SASEGT. The CDR3 sequence is 16 residues long. The CDR3 is CASSETRQGVRTEAFF. DNA for the CDR3: TGTGCCAGCAGTGAAACCCGACAGGGGGTACGTACTGAAGCTTTCTTT.

V is TRBV2 and J is TRBJ1-2; 9 nucleotides match TRBD1. The V segment lost 6 bases and the J segment 8 bases; nucleotides outside the gene matches: 4. Germline V gene sequence: CDR1 SNHLY, CDR2 FYNNEI. This CDR3 region has 12 residues. CDR3 sequence: CASRTGGGGYTF. The CDR3 DNA reads as TGTGCCAGCAGGACAGGGGGTGGAGGCTACACCTTC.

This clone occurred a few times. The CDR3 DNA sequence: TGCGCCAGCAGCTTGACAGGGCGAGGCACTGAAGCTTTCTTT. The encoded protein is CASSLTGRGTEAFF. This chain connects TRBV5-1 to TRBJ1-1, with D possibly TRBD1 on 6 matching bases. The CDR3 runs 14 residues. Germline V gene sequence: CDR1 SGHRS, CDR2 YFSETQ. With 1 base removed from V and 4 bases from J, the gap between germline ends came to 11 bases.

This rearrangement joins TRBV7-9 to TRBJ2-1, with 13 bases lining up with TRBD2. The V segment lost 5 bases and the J segment 0 bases; nucleotides outside the gene matches: 10. CDR1 and CDR2 from the germline V gene are SEHNR and FQNEAQ (reference sequence). This CDR3 region has 19 residues. The DNA for the CDR3 is TGTGCCAGCAGCACGGGACTAGCGGGGACACCATTCTCCTACAATGAGCAGTTCTTC. Protein: CASSTGLAGTPFSYNEQFF. Supplemented by reference TRBV7-9 and TRBJ2-1, the full variable domain reads DTGVSQNPRHKITKRGQNVTFRCDPISEHNRLYWYRQTLGQGPEFLTYFQNEAQLEKSRLLSDRFSAERPKGSFSTLEIQRTEQGDSAMYLCASSTGLAGTPFSYNEQFFGPGTRLTVL.

This chain uses TRBV5-8 with TRBJ2-5; 10 bases are shared with TRBD1. This CDR3 spans 15 amino acids. J was trimmed by 5 bases and V by 6 bases; bases with no gene match: 10. Germline CDR1 SGHTS, CDR2 YDEGEE. The CDR3 coding sequence is TGTGCCAGCATCTTAACGACAGGGGGCTATGAGACCCAGTACTTC. It encodes CASILTTGGYETQYF.

The genes are TRBV5-6 and TRBJ1-1; a weak D match, TRBD1 (5 bases). Trimming left V 0 bases short and J 2 bases short, with 17 bases between. CDR1 SGHDT and CDR2 YYEEEE come from the germline V gene. There are 17 residues in the CDR3. For the CDR3, the DNA is TGTGCCAGCAGCTTGGTAGTGGGGTTAAGGGGTAACACTGAAGCTTTCTTT. Protein product: CASSLVVGLRGNTEAFF. The variable domain in full, with the rest retrieved from reference TRBV5-6 and TRBJ1-1, is DAGVTQSPTHLIKTRGQQVTLRCSPKSGHDTVSWYQQALGQGPQFIFQYYEEEERQRGNFPDRFSGHQFPNYSSELNVNALLLGDSALYLCASSLVVGLRGNTEAFFGQGTRLTVV.

The chain combines TRBV30 with TRBJ1-1, with 10 bases identical to TRBD1. This CDR3 spans 13 amino acids. Germline loops: CDR1 GTSNPN, CDR2 SVGIG (reference sequence). Trimming took 2 bases from V and 12 from J; bases not matched to a gene: 9. The CDR3 spells CAWSPGTGERTFF. CDR3 DNA sequence: TGTGCCTGGAGTCCGGGGACAGGGGAGAGAACTTTCTTT.

This clone was seen a handful of times. The chain uses TRBV5-1 and TRBJ1-6; the D gene is possibly TRBD1 (5 bases). Germline-derived CDR1 and CDR2 are SGHRS and YFSETQ. Trimming shortened V by 0 bases and J by 8 bases, and 15 bases separated the two germline ends. CDR3 size: 16 residues. The CDR3 nucleotides read TGCGCCAGCAGCTTGGGCTCCAGGGCCACCGATTCACCCCTCCACTTT. Protein: CASSLGSRATDSPLHF.

This chain uses TRBV18 with TRBJ2-6, with D possibly matching TRBD2 (5 bases). Trimming took 3 bases from V and 3 from J, leaving 12 bases between them. This CDR3 is 16 amino acids long. The germline V gene encodes CDR1 KGHSH and CDR2 LQKENI. The CDR3 sequence is CASSPGLSDGANVLTF. The CDR3 DNA reads as TGTGCCAGCTCACCTGGACTTTCTGATGGGGCCAACGTCCTGACTTTC.

This clone came up once. The chain employs TRBV4-2 and TRBJ1-5; 7 bases agree with TRBD1. Per the germline V gene, CDR1 is LGHNA and CDR2 is YNFKEQ. This CDR3 comprises 14 residues. V dropped 2 bases and J dropped 5; count of bases not matched to a gene: 3. This CDR3 is CASSQTGVDQPQHF. CDR3 coding DNA: TGTGCCAGCAGCCAAACAGGGGTGGATCAGCCCCAGCATTTT.

This rearrangement joins TRBV28 to TRBJ2-5; TRBD1 agrees at 7 bases. CDR3 size: 14 residues. Per germline, CDR1 MDHEN and CDR2 SYDVKM. V gave up 3 bases and J gave up 6 bases; unmatched junction bases: 7. The CDR3 DNA reads TGTGCCAGCAGTTTTCTGACAGGGCAGCAGACCCAGTACTTC. Translated, it gives CASSFLTGQQTQYF.

The chain joins TRBV11-2 to TRBJ1-3; 9 nucleotides align to TRBD1. The trim removed 5 bases at V and 1 base at J, leaving 3 bases unmatched. CDR1 and CDR2 (germline): SGHAT, FQNNGV. This CDR3 is built from 15 residues. The CDR3 loop is CASSPGTGSGNTIYF. The CDR3 region has the DNA TGTGCCAGCAGCCCCGGGACAGGGTCTGGAAACACCATATATTTT.

Written as DNA, the CDR3 is TGTGCCAGCAGCTATGAAGGCAGCTCCTACGAGCAGTACTTC. As protein: CASSYEGSSYEQYF. The V gene is TRBV6-5, the J gene TRBJ2-7; D gene ambiguous. CDR3 size: 14 residues. Germline V gene data show CDR1 as MNHEY and CDR2 as SVGAGI. Trimming removed 6 bases at V and 0 bases at J, with 12 bases between.

As DNA, the CDR3 is TGTGCCAGCTCACGGGGCCATGGGGCGGCTGAAGCTTTCTTT. It translates to CASSRGHGAAEAFF. The rearrangement joins TRBV18 to TRBJ1-1; D possibly corresponds to TRBD1 (5 bases). Germline V gives CDR1 KGHSH, CDR2 LQKENI. Trimming removed 4 bases from V and 6 bases from J, with 15 bases in between. The CDR3 covers 14 residues.

The rearrangement links TRBV9 to TRBJ2-1; tentatively, D is TRBD1 (5 bases). V lost 0 bases to trimming and J lost 0 bases, with 22 bases between them. This CDR3 comprises 20 residues. Germline V gives CDR1 SGDLS, CDR2 YYNGEE. In DNA form, the CDR3 reads TGTGCCAGCAGCGTAGGTGTAGGGGCTAGTACTTACAGCTCCTACAATGAGCAGTTCTTC. Protein sequence: CASSVGVGASTYSSYNEQFF.

This chain uses TRBV6-4 with TRBJ1-2, with D possibly TRBD1 on 6 matching bases. Trimming took off 0 bases at V and 2 bases at J, with 16 bases between the two ends. This CDR3 is built from 17 residues. In germline, CDR1 is MRHNA, CDR2 SNTAGT. CDR3 sequence (DNA): TGTGCCAGCAGTGACTCTGTAGGGCAGGGGAGGAACTATGGCTACACCTTC. Its translation is CASSDSVGQGRNYGYTF.

The chain carries TRBV9 and TRBJ1-3, with D possibly TRBD1 on 5 matching bases. This CDR3 comprises 14 residues. Germline loops: CDR1 SGDLS, CDR2 YYNGEE. V was trimmed by 0 bases and J by 4 bases, leaving 8 bases between them. The CDR3 protein is CASSVGGDGNTIYF. CDR3 DNA: TGTGCCAGCAGCGTAGGAGGGGACGGAAACACCATATATTTT.

The chain couples TRBV7-8 to TRBJ2-1; 10 bases fit TRBD2. In germline, CDR1 is SGHVS, CDR2 FQNEAQ. Losses at the gene ends were 2 bases for V and 5 bases for J; bases not matched to a gene: 3. The CDR3 runs to 15 residues. CDR3 in DNA: TGTGCCAGCAGCTTACTCCTAGCGGGGGACAATGAGCAGTTCTTC. Protein sequence: CASSLLLAGDNEQFF.

The rearrangement joins TRBV6-1 to TRBJ1-6, with 8 bases aligning to TRBD1. The CDR3 sequence is 15 residues long. After removal of 5 bases from V and 8 bases from J, the junction contained 8 bases not matched to a gene. Germline values: CDR1 MNHNS, CDR2 SASEGT. The chain's CDR3 is CASSISTGADSPLHF. CDR3 nucleotides: TGTGCCAGCAGTATCTCGACAGGGGCGGATTCACCCCTCCACTTT.